This T cell receptor beta chain was captured in a study of T cells after yellow fever vaccination. Study summary: Investigators sorted EM, EMRA, CM and Tscm memory subsets, relying on CD3, CD45RA, CCR7 and CD95. In the case of low-cell-number fractions, SMART-Seq v4 Ultra Low Input was used for preparation. Findings and limits, study-wide: Just a small share of clonotypes turned up in the CD4 compartment as well as the CD8 compartment. After the booster, over 95% of CD4 and approximately 90% of CD8 primary-response clones were re-detected.

One entry per CDR3 protein results from TCRdb running MiXCR on the 5' RACE reads. The sample lists some 26,000 distinct CDR3 sequences, around 3.4% seen once, with 0.85% to 1% in the top ten. V was pared by 6 bases and J by 8 bases, with 4 bases of the junction left unmatched. The CDR3 totals 13 residues. Germline V CDR1 and CDR2: MDHEN, SYDVKM. This clonotype has ten or more counts. The clonotype originates from a man aged 18 to 29 who received the YFV17D yellow fever vaccine. The input for sequencing was PBMCs, either bulk or a sorted T-cell subset (CD4+, CD8+, memory, or dextramer-sorted; not recorded which), taken 45 days after the first yellow fever vaccination. The rearrangement joins TRBV28 to TRBJ2-5, with TRBD2 matching over 12 bases. The chain's CDR3 is CASRLAGGQTQYF. The CDR3 DNA is TGTGCCAGCAGGCTAGCGGGGGGGCAAACCCAGTACTTC.